Below are 13 T cell receptor beta chains sequenced from a single sample in a study of control samples from healthy donors and cancer patients. Sequencing was performed with immunoSEQ multiplex PCR; in TCRdb, only in-frame clones are kept and a portion is missing. Counted here are about 82,000 clones, around 87% occurring once; the ten biggest clones make up around 18%. Sequencing used blood. The source is a middle-aged man in good health.

The chain employs TRBV5-8 and TRBJ1-2, with D possibly matching TRBD1 (5 bases). The V end was cut by 6 bases, the J end by 8 bases, with 17 bases between. Germline CDR1 is SGHTS and CDR2 is YDEGEE. The CDR3 totals 13 residues. CDR3 residues: CASNLGLVQGYTF. CDR3 DNA sequence: TGTGCCAGCAACCTGGGGCTGGTACAAGGCTACACCTTC.

The J gene is TRBJ2-7, the V gene TRBV11-3, with a tentative D call TRBD1 (5 bases). The germline CDR1 and CDR2 sequences are SGHNT and YENEEA. The V and J ends lost 1 base and 5 bases respectively, with 15 bases between them. The CDR3 loop spans 15 amino acids. DNA for the CDR3: TGTGCCAGCAGCTTAGGGCAGGGTGGTTTCGACGAGCAGTACTTC. Protein: CASSLGQGGFDEQYF.

This chain joins TRBV24-1 and TRBJ2-5; TRBD1 matches 9 bases. The CDR3 spans 16 residues. Trimming took 4 bases from V and 3 from J; bases not matched to a gene: 8. Per the germline V gene, CDR1 is KGHDR and CDR2 is SFDVKD. The CDR3 region is CATSEPGQGLEETQYF. The CDR3 coding sequence is TGTGCCACCAGTGAGCCGGGACAGGGTTTAGAAGAGACCCAGTACTTC.

J is TRBJ1-3 and V is TRBV4-1; D remains ambiguous. The germline V gene has CDR1 MGHRA and CDR2 YSYEKL. The length of the CDR3 is 14 residues. V lost 5 bases and J lost 3, with 11 bases in between. DNA of the CDR3: TGCGCCAGCAGCGTCCGGAGAGATGGAAACACCATATATTTT. It yields the protein CASSVRRDGNTIYF.

This chain joins TRBV18 and TRBJ1-3, with 8 bases aligning to TRBD1. Germline lookup yields CDR1 KGHSH and CDR2 LQKENI. CDR3 size: 16 residues. The J segment lost 0 bases and the V segment lost 6 bases, leaving 7 bases of the junction unmatched. The CDR3 loop reads CASSPSGGVSGNTIYF. Here the CDR3 DNA reads TGTGCCAGCTCCCCCTCAGGGGGCGTCTCTGGAAACACCATATATTTT.

This clone was counted a single time. This sequence joins TRBV30 and TRBJ1-6, with 7 nucleotides matching TRBD1. The germline gives CDR1 GTSNPN, CDR2 SVGIG (reference sequence). The CDR3 has 16 amino acids. DNA for the CDR3: TGTGCGTTGCGGGACAGACTAAGCTCCTATAATTCACCCCTCCACTTT. The encoded protein is CALRDRLSSYNSPLHF.

The rearrangement uses TRBV28 and TRBJ2-7; 9 nucleotides agree with TRBD1. CDR1 and CDR2 (germline): MDHEN, SYDVKM. V was pared by 3 bases and J by 5 bases, with 8 bases of the junction left unmatched. This CDR3 comprises 15 residues. The CDR3 nucleotides read TGTGCCAGCAGTTTCGGGACAGGGAGGATCGACGAGCAGTACTTC. Its protein is CASSFGTGRIDEQYF. The complete variable domain, with remaining parts taken from reference TRBV28 and TRBJ2-7, reads DVKVTQSSRYLVKRTGEKVFLECVQDMDHENMFWYRQDPGLGLRLIYFSYDVKMKEKGDIPEGYSVSREKKERFSLILESASTNQTSMYLCASSFGTGRIDEQYFGPGTRLTVT.

The chain recombines TRBV24-1 with TRBJ1-2; no firm D call. Germline CDR1 reads KGHDR; CDR2 reads SFDVKD. CDR3 size: 14 residues. The V end lost 7 bases, the J end lost 7 bases, and 18 bases lay between the germline ends. The CDR3 loop reads CATRDRWDLLGYTF. CDR3 coding DNA: TGTGCCACCAGGGATCGGTGGGATCTTCTTGGCTACACCTTC.

The chain joins TRBV12-5 to TRBJ2-7; D is perhaps TRBD1 (6 bases). The CDR3 is 15 residues long. V was clipped by 7 bases and J by 2 bases, with 18 bases between them. The germline gives CDR1 LGHNT, CDR2 FRNRAP. The CDR3 DNA follows: TGTGCTAGTGCTCACGTCGGACAGACACCCTACGAGCAGTACGTC. Amino acids: CASAHVGQTPYEQYV.

J is TRBJ1-2 and V is TRBV13, with a possible D match to TRBD1 (6 bases). The length of the CDR3 is 14 residues. Germline V gives CDR1 PRHDT, CDR2 FYEKMQ (reference sequence). V lost 1 base and J lost 3, with 9 bases in between. In nucleotides, the CDR3 is TGTGCCAGCAGCTTAGAGGGGGGTGACTATGGCTACACCTTC. Its protein product is CASSLEGGDYGYTF.

The chain couples TRBV6-4 to TRBJ2-1; the D gene is possibly TRBD2 (6 bases). CDR3 length equals 14 residues. V was pared by 5 bases and J by 7 bases, with 15 bases between. Germline V gene sequence: CDR1 MRHNA, CDR2 SNTAGT. CDR3 loop: CASSRGDPWNEQFF. The CDR3 coding sequence is TGTGCCAGCAGTCGCGGGGACCCCTGGAATGAGCAGTTCTTC.

The gene calls are TRBV5-1 and TRBJ2-1, with 10 bases that match TRBD2. Germline V gene sequence: CDR1 SGHRS, CDR2 YFSETQ. V gave up 3 bases and J gave up 9 bases; unmatched junction bases: 9. This CDR3 has 15 amino acids. The CDR3 DNA reads TGCGCCAGCAGCTCCCCTAGCGGGAGTCGTGGTGAGCAGTTCTTC. As protein: CASSSPSGSRGEQFF.

The V and J genes are TRBV28 and TRBJ1-2; D possibly corresponds to TRBD1 (5 bases). The CDR3 covers 12 residues. Trimming removed 4 bases from V and 4 bases from J, with 7 bases in between. Germline values: CDR1 MDHEN, CDR2 SYDVKM. The CDR3 region is CASSSGVYGYTF. The CDR3 nucleotides are TGTGCCAGCAGTTCGGGGGTCTATGGCTACACCTTC.